The next 5 T cell receptor beta chains were all read from a single sample in a study of Ad26.COV2.S vaccination and SARS-CoV-2 variants. The protocol was immunoSEQ multiplex PCR, while the TCRdb copy is restricted to in-frame clones and leaves out a portion. The sample comprises nearly 7,000 clones, about 83% of which are singletons, and around 29% rests with the top ten. This specimen was peripheral blood, taken after recovery from COVID-19. The origin of the receptors is a human donor who had recovered from COVID-19.

V usage is TRBV7-8 and J usage is TRBJ2-3; D gene uncertain. Trimming removed 2 bases at V and 2 bases at J, with 11 bases between. The CDR3 totals 15 residues. Germline assignment: CDR1 SGHVS and CDR2 FQNEAQ. CDR3 amino acids: CASSLNLATTDTQYF. As DNA, the CDR3 is TGTGCCAGCAGCTTAAATTTGGCTACCACAGATACGCAGTATTTT.

The J gene is TRBJ1-5, the V gene TRBV18, with TRBD1 as a possible D gene (5 bases). CDR1 and CDR2 (germline): KGHSH, LQKENI. The CDR3 sequence is 14 residues long. V was pared by 0 bases and J by 6 bases, with 9 bases between. The chain's CDR3 is CASSPPGETQPQHF. In DNA form, the CDR3 reads TGTGCCAGCTCACCACCGGGGGAGACTCAGCCCCAGCATTTT.

V is TRBV30 and J is TRBJ1-3; D remains ambiguous. The V gene's germline CDR1 is GTSNPN and CDR2 SVGIG (reference sequence). V was cut by 6 bases and J by 8 bases, with 11 bases left in between. The CDR3 runs 11 residues. The CDR3 DNA reads as TGTGCCTGTCCCCTTCGGGACACCATATATTTT. Amino acid sequence: CACPLRDTIYF.

The genes are TRBV27 and TRBJ1-4; D is undetermined. V lost 6 bases and J 10 bases, leaving 15 bases between the germline ends. Germline V gives CDR1 MNHEY, CDR2 SMNVEV (reference sequence). The CDR3 is 13 amino acids. The CDR3 is CASSMREVGKLFF. The CDR3 bases are TGTGCCAGCAGCATGAGGGAAGTTGGAAAACTGTTTTTT. Combining the CDR3 with reference TRBV27 and TRBJ1-4 gives the whole variable domain EAQVTQNPRYLITVTGKKLTVTCSQNMNHEYMSWYRQDPGLGLRQIYYSMNVEVTDKGDVPEGYKVSRKEKRNFPLILESPSPNQTSLYFCASSMREVGKLFFGSGTQLSVL.

The sample holds one count of this clone. The gene calls are TRBV4-3 and TRBJ2-1; a weak D match, TRBD2 (6 bases). V lost 0 bases, J lost 0 bases, and 9 bases lay in between. CDR3 length: 16 amino acids. Germline loops: CDR1 LGHNA, CDR2 YSLEER. The CDR3, as DNA: TGCGCCAGCAGCCAAGATGCGGGGAGCTCCTACAATGAGCAGTTCTTC. Its protein is CASSQDAGSSYNEQFF.